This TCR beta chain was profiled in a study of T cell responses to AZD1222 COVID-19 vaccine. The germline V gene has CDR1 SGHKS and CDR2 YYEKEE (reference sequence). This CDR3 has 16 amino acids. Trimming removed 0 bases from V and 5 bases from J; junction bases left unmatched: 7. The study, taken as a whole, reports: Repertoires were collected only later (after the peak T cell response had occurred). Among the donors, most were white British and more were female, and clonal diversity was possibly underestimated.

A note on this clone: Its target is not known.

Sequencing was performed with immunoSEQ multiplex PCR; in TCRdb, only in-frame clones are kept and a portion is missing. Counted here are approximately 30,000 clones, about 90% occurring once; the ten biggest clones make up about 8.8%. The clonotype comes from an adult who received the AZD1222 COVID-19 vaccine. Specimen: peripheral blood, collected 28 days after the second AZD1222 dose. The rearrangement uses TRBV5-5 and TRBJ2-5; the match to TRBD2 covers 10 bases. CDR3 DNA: TGTGCCAGCAGCTTGGGTCAACTAGCGGGATTGGAGACCCAGTACTTC. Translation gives CASSLGQLAGLETQYF.